The entry below gives a single T cell receptor (beta chain) sequence along with its context. Which antigen it targets is not known. Base qualities were left out, and no much larger clone turns up one base away. From cysteine to phenylalanine, the CDR3 is 15 amino acids long. Only the CDR3 DNA is retained, 45 bases long and in frame from the first base. V lost 7 bases and J lost 7 bases, and the count of bases not matched to a germline gene is 12. Per the germline V gene, MNHEY is the CDR1 and SVGAGI is the CDR2. This specimen belongs to a study of blood T cell repertoires in COVID-19 (dated by TCRdb to about 2020). For context, the study as a whole: The collaborator samples originated in the United States, Italy and Spain and spanned the acute and convalescent phases of COVID-19. Samples came from the ongoing ImmuneRACE study (first 160 participants) plus 1,254 subjects from 6 global collaborators. The repertoires were made available in a free public database intended to serve as a resource for research on the immune response to SARS-CoV-2. Nearly every sample came with metadata listing a de-identified subject ID, COVID-19 status, age in years and sex. Subjects who had been exposed to COVID-19, were actively infected with it, or had recovered from it provided the deeply sampled blood TCRbeta repertoires that made up the dataset. HLA class I and class II types, where available, came from metadata supplied by the sample provider rather than from assay-based typing. The prospective study material was composed of cDNA or gDNA derived from T cells, B-cell-depleted T cells, or PBMCs. What the research found in general, with its limitations: Clinical and demographic metadata were provided uncurated, with the amount varying by source and participant.

At one collaborating source in Seattle, patients were enrolled during active infection and were followed longitudinally through the course of disease. The collaborating institutions used their own protocols to collect whole blood in K2EDTA tubes. For TCRbeta analysis, collaborators shipped samples in one of three forms: frozen whole blood, isolated PBMCs, or DNA extracted from either of those sample types. TCRbeta CDR3 regions were amplified from genomic DNA using the immunoSEQ Assay, a bias-controlled multiplex PCR. In the authors' own workflow: Nucleated cell counts per sample were estimated from amplification of reference gene primers within the assay. To quantify the absolute abundance of each unique TCRbeta CDR3 rearrangement, sequence reads were collapsed and filtered. For each sample, productive Simpson clonality was calculated by taking the square root of Simpson's diversity index across productive rearrangements. Not all clones reach the TCRdb copy of this immuneACCESS table, which keeps in-frame sequences only. Checked studies attribute under half of the gap to unresolved V genes and leave the rest unexplained. That table gives V, J and clone size, and the DNA gave D and trimming. For this sample there are approximately 200,000 clones; about 85% appear just once. Clones ranked in the top ten supply around 5.4% of the sample.

Sequencing was done on a sample of peripheral blood. The rearranged segments are TRBV6-5 and TRBJ1-2; 10 bases in between match TRBD1. The origin of this receptor is a woman aged 40 to 49 with COVID-19, enrolled during active disease. CDR3 sequence: CASTLTRTGGGGYTF. The nucleotides read TGTGCCAGCACACTAACTCGGACAGGGGGAGGTGGCTACACCTTC.